This entry is about one T cell receptor beta chain. The CDR3 runs 14 residues. Germline CDR1 MNHEY, CDR2 SVGEGT. V shed 4 bases and J shed 3 bases, with 13 bases lying between them. How the authors handled the data: Researchers built a distant-metastasis classifier for papillary thyroid cancer that drew on CDR3 differences across clinicopathological groups. TCRdb reassembled clones from the PCR reads with MiXCR. It is TCRdb's table, rather than the study itself, that gives the V and J calls and clone size. The sample has roughly 16,000 clones, around 32% seen once. These data are taken from a study of metastatic and nonmetastatic thyroid tumors. In the study overall: From malignant and benign thyroid patients, repertoires in blood and in tumor or nodule tissue were compared.

Treatment of any kind had been given to no patient before thyroid surgery. Sequenced input: tumor tissue. The rearrangement links TRBV6-2 or TRBV6-3 to TRBJ2-7; D possibly corresponds to TRBD1 (6 bases). The receptor was derived from a male donor with papillary thyroid cancer or a benign thyroid nodule (not recorded which). Some clones in this sample may be carry-over from other donors' samples. The CDR3 coding sequence is TGTGCCAGCAGTTTATCAGGGGTAGGCTACGAGCAGTACTTC. Translated, it gives CASSLSGVGYEQYF.